The 14 T cell receptor beta chains given below trace back to one sample, sequenced in a study of T cells in Graves' hyperthyroidism and ophthalmopathy. There were TCR beta CDR3 regions amplified from RNA transcripts. TCR CDR3 underwent first-round RT-PCR with the HTBI primer set. TCRdb independently ran MiXCR on the multiplex PCR reads; one entry per CDR3 protein. Among approximately 510,000 distinct CDR3 sequences listed, about 45% were seen once. Material: peripheral blood or thyroid tissue (not recorded which). The receptors come from an adult woman with Graves' disease, either hyperthyroidism or ophthalmopathy (not recorded which).

The CDR3 sequence: CASTQTNEKLFF. CDR3 in DNA: TGTGCCAGCACCCAAACTAATGAAAAACTGTTTTTT. The V and J genes are TRBV2 and TRBJ1-4, with D uncertain. Germline CDR1 and CDR2: SNHLY and FYNNEI. Trimming removed 7 bases from V and 1 base from J, with 4 bases in between. This CDR3 region has 12 residues.

This CDR3 reads CASMRGQKLFF. The DNA for the CDR3 is TGTGCCAGCATGAGGGGACAGAAACTGTTTTTT. The chain is built from TRBV2 and TRBJ1-4; 7 bases align to TRBD1. The CDR3 totals 11 residues. V dropped 7 bases and J dropped 11; count of bases not matched to a gene: 4. Germline values: CDR1 SNHLY, CDR2 FYNNEI. The variable domain in full, with the rest retrieved from reference TRBV2 and TRBJ1-4, is EPEVTQTPSHQVTQMGQEVILRCVPISNHLYFYWYRQILGQKVEFLVSFYNNEISEKSEIFDDQFSVERPDGSNFTLKIRSTKLEDSAMYFCASMRGQKLFFGSGTQLSVL.

Note on this clonotype: The germline gene is not matched at one end of the junction; a read error may be the cause. The chain couples TRBV7-2 to TRBJ1-1, with D maybe TRBD1 (6 bases). There are 15 residues in the CDR3. Germline CDR1 and CDR2: SGHTA and FQGNSA. The CDR3: CASSLRGGSNTEAFF. CDR3 in DNA: TGTGCCAGCAGCTTACGGGGGGGCTCGAACACTGAGGCTTTCTTT.

V usage is TRBV10-3 and J usage is TRBJ2-3; tentatively, D is TRBD2 (5 bases). CDR1 is ENHRY and CDR2 is SYGVKD in the germline V gene. V lost 2 bases to trimming and J lost 5 bases, with 8 bases between them. This CDR3 has 13 residues. The CDR3 loop is CAISETSGDTQYF. In DNA, the CDR3 is TGTGCCATCAGTGAGACAAGCGGAGATACGCAGTATTTT.

V and J are TRBV7-9 and TRBJ2-7; 10 nucleotides match TRBD2. J was trimmed by 0 bases and V by 6 bases; bases with no gene match: 8. The CDR3 spans 16 residues. Looked up from germline, CDR1 is SEHNR and CDR2 is FQNEAQ (reference sequence). The CDR3 DNA follows: TGTGCCAGCAGTCCCAGACTAGCGGGCTACTCCTACGAGCAGTACTTC. Translated: CASSPRLAGYSYEQYF. The full variable domain, its missing parts supplied by reference TRBV7-9 and TRBJ2-7, is DTGVSQNPRHKITKRGQNVTFRCDPISEHNRLYWYRQTLGQGPEFLTYFQNEAQLEKSRLLSDRFSAERPKGSFSTLEIQRTEQGDSAMYLCASSPRLAGYSYEQYFGPGTRLTVT.

The V gene is TRBV5-1, the J gene TRBJ1-1, with a tentative D call TRBD1 (5 bases). Germline CDR1 is SGHRS and CDR2 is YFSETQ. Trimming left V 0 bases short and J 0 bases short, with 12 bases between. The CDR3 runs to 16 residues. The CDR3 coding sequence is TGCGCCAGCAGCTTGGCCCGACAGTTGCTGAACACTGAAGCTTTCTTT. Residues: CASSLARQLLNTEAFF.

This sequence joins TRBV29-1 and TRBJ2-7; 7 nucleotides align to TRBD1. The CDR3 is 15 amino acids. The junction had 11 bases not matched to a gene; V was cut back by 5 bases and J by 1 base. Looked up from germline, CDR1 is SQVTM and CDR2 is ANQGSEA. The CDR3 DNA sequence: TGCAGCGTTTTAGCGACAGGGTTAGGATCCTACGAGCAGTACTTC. Residues: CSVLATGLGSYEQYF.

This clonotype came up many times. The chain uses TRBV6-5 and TRBJ1-1; weak D call: TRBD1 (5 bases). V was pared by 2 bases and J by 5 bases, with 12 bases between. CDR1 and CDR2 (germline): MNHEY, SVGAGI. The CDR3 covers 14 residues. CDR3: CASSYGGSWTEAFF. The CDR3 nucleotides are TGTGCCAGCAGTTACGGGGGGAGTTGGACTGAAGCTTTCTTT.

This clonotype turned up a few times. The chain has TRBV15 and TRBJ1-6; D call uncertain. Trimming took 2 bases from V and 7 from J, leaving 9 bases between them. The CDR3 loop spans 14 amino acids. In germline, CDR1 is LNHNV, CDR2 YYDKDF (reference sequence). The CDR3 nucleotides are TGTGCCACCAGCAGAATCACTGAAAATTCACCCCTCCACTTT. As protein: CATSRITENSPLHF.

The chain carries TRBV5-4 and TRBJ2-6; TRBD1 is a possible D gene (5 bases). This CDR3 has 18 amino acids. Germline CDR1 is SGHNT and CDR2 is YYREEE (reference sequence). V was cut by 7 bases and J by 0 bases, with 20 bases left in between. The CDR3 spells CASPGPQDGISGANVLTF. The CDR3 DNA follows: TGTGCCAGCCCTGGGCCACAGGACGGAATCTCTGGGGCCAACGTCCTGACTTTC.

This sequence joins TRBV20-1 and TRBJ1-6; D is unresolved. Germline CDR1 is DFQATT and CDR2 is SNEGSKA (reference sequence). Trimming shortened V by 1 base and J by 6 bases, and 10 bases separated the two germline ends. This CDR3 comprises 14 residues. CDR3 DNA: TGCAGTGCTAGAGCCACCCAAAGTAATTCACCCCTCCACTTT. Translating it yields CSARATQSNSPLHF.

This chain uses TRBV7-2 with TRBJ2-3, with D hard to call. This CDR3 spans 11 amino acids. Germline CDR1 SGHTA, CDR2 FQGNSA. V was trimmed by 8 bases and J by 7 bases, leaving 10 bases between them. CDR3 protein: CASGIGNTQYF. The CDR3 region has the DNA TGTGCCAGCGGGATAGGGAATACGCAGTATTTT.

This clonotype showed up just a few times. The rearrangement links TRBV20-1 to TRBJ1-2, with 7 bases that match TRBD1. Germline values: CDR1 DFQATT, CDR2 SNEGSKA (reference sequence). J lost 3 bases, V lost 4 bases, and 8 bases had no gene match. The CDR3 is 14 residues long. The CDR3 spells CSANDPQGDYGYTF. The DNA for the CDR3 is TGCAGTGCTAATGACCCCCAGGGGGACTATGGCTACACCTTC.

This chain uses TRBV20-1 with TRBJ1-1, with D unresolved. Germline lookup yields CDR1 DFQATT and CDR2 SNEGSKA (reference sequence). The CDR3 covers 11 residues. The V gene lost 3 bases and the J gene lost 3 bases, with 5 bases spanning the gap. The CDR3, as DNA: TGCAGTGCTAGCCTACACACTGAAGCTTTCTTT. Translation gives CSASLHTEAFF.